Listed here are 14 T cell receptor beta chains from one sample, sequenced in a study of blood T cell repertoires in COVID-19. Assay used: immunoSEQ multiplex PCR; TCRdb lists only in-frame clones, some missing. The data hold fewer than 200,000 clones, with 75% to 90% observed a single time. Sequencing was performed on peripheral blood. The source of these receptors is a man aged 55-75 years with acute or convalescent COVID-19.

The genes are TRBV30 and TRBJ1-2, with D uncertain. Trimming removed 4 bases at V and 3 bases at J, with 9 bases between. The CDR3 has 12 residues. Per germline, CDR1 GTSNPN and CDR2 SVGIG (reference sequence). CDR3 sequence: CAWIIRYYGYTF. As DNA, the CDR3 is TGTGCCTGGATAATCAGGTACTATGGCTACACCTTC.

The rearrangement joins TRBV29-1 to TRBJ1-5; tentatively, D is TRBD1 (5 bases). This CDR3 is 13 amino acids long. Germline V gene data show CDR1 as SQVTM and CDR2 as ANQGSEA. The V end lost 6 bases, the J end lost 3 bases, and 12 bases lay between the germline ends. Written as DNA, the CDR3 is TGCAGCGTCTCAGACAGTCCCAATCAGCCCCAGCATTTT. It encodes CSVSDSPNQPQHF.

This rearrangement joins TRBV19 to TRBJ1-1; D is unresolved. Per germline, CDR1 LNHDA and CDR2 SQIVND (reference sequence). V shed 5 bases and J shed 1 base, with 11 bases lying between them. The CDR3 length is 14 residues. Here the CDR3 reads CASSPKTGNTEAFF. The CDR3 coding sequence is TGTGCCAGTAGTCCTAAGACGGGGAACACTGAAGCTTTCTTT.

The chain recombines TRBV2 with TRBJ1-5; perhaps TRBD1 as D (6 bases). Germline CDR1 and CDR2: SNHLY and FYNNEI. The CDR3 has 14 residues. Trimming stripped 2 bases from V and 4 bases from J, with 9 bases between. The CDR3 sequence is CASSERTDNQPQHF. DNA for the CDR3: TGTGCCAGCAGTGAAAGGACAGATAATCAGCCCCAGCATTTT. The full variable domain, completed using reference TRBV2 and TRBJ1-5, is EPEVTQTPSHQVTQMGQEVILRCVPISNHLYFYWYRQILGQKVEFLVSFYNNEISEKSEIFDDQFSVERPDGSNFTLKIRSTKLEDSAMYFCASSERTDNQPQHFGDGTRLSIL.

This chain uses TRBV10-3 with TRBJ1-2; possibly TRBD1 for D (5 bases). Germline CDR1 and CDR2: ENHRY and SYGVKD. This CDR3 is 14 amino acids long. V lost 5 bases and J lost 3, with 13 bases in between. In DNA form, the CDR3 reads TGTGCCATCAGTAAACAAGACAGCGACTATGGCTACACCTTC. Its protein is CAISKQDSDYGYTF.

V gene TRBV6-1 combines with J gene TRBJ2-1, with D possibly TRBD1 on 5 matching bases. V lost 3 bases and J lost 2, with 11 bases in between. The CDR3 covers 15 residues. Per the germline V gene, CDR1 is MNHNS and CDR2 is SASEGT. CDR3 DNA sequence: TGTGCCAGCAGTGAGTCCCCAGGGACCTACAATGAGCAGTTCTTC. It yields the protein CASSESPGTYNEQFF.

CDR3 nucleotides: TGTGCCAGCTCACGGACGGCGGGAGATTCAGCAGAGGCCAACGAGCAGTACTTC. This gives the protein CASSRTAGDSAEANEQYF. The genes are TRBV18 and TRBJ2-7; 7 bases map to TRBD2. The junction had 20 bases not matched to a gene; V was cut back by 4 bases and J by 5 bases. Germline V gene sequence: CDR1 KGHSH, CDR2 LQKENI. The CDR3 spans 18 residues.

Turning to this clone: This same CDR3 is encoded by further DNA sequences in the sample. This chain's CDR3 is CAILAGGTDTQYF. CDR3 sequence (DNA): TGTGCCATCCTAGCGGGGGGCACAGATACGCAGTATTTT. This chain connects TRBV10-3 to TRBJ2-3; 10 bases are a match to TRBD2. This CDR3 region has 13 residues. The germline gives CDR1 ENHRY, CDR2 SYGVKD. The J segment lost 1 base and the V segment lost 8 bases, leaving 0 bases of the junction unmatched.

CDR3 sequence reads: CASSAGQETQYF. CDR3 DNA sequence: TGTGCCAGCAGCGCGGGCCAAGAGACCCAGTACTTC. This rearrangement joins TRBV7-7 to TRBJ2-5, with a weak D call TRBD2 (5 bases). CDR1 and CDR2 from the germline V gene are SSHAT and FNYEAQ (reference sequence). V was trimmed by 5 bases and J by 1 base, leaving 5 bases between them. This CDR3 has 12 residues.

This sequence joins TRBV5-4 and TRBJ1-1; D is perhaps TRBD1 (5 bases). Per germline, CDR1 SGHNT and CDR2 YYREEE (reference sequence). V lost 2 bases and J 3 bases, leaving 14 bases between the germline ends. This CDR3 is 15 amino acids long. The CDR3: CASSLKGRRYTEAFF. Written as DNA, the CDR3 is TGTGCCAGCAGCTTAAAGGGGCGAAGGTACACTGAAGCTTTCTTT.

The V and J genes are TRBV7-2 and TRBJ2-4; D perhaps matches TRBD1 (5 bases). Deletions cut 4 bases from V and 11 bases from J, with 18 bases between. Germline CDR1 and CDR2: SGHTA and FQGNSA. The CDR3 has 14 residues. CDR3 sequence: CASSSNLQAIVQYF. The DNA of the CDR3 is TGTGCCAGCAGCTCTAACTTACAGGCAATCGTTCAGTACTTC.

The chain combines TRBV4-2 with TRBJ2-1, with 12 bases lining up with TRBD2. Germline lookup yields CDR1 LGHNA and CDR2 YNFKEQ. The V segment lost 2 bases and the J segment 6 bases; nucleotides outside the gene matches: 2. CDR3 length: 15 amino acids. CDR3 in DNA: TGTGCCAGCAGCCAACCGACTAGCGGGGGCAATGAGCAGTTCTTC. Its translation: CASSQPTSGGNEQFF.

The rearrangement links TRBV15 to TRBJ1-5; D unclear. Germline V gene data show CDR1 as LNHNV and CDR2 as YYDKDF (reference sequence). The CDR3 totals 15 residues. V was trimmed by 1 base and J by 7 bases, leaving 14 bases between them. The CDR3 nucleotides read TGTGCCACCAGCAGAGGAGGCCTGAGCGGGCAGCCCCAGCATTTT. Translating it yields CATSRGGLSGQPQHF. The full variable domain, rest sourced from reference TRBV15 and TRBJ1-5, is DAMVIQNPRYQVTQFGKPVTLSCSQTLNHNVMYWYQQKSSQAPKLLFHYYDKDFNNEADTPDNFQSRRPNTSFCFLDIRSPGLGDTAMYLCATSRGGLSGQPQHFGDGTRLSIL.

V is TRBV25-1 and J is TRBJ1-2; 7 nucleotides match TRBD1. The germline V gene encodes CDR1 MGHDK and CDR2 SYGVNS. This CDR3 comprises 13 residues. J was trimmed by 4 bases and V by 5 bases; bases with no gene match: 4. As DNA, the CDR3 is TGTGCCAGCAGTTTCCGGGACAGCTATGGCTACACCTTC. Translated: CASSFRDSYGYTF.